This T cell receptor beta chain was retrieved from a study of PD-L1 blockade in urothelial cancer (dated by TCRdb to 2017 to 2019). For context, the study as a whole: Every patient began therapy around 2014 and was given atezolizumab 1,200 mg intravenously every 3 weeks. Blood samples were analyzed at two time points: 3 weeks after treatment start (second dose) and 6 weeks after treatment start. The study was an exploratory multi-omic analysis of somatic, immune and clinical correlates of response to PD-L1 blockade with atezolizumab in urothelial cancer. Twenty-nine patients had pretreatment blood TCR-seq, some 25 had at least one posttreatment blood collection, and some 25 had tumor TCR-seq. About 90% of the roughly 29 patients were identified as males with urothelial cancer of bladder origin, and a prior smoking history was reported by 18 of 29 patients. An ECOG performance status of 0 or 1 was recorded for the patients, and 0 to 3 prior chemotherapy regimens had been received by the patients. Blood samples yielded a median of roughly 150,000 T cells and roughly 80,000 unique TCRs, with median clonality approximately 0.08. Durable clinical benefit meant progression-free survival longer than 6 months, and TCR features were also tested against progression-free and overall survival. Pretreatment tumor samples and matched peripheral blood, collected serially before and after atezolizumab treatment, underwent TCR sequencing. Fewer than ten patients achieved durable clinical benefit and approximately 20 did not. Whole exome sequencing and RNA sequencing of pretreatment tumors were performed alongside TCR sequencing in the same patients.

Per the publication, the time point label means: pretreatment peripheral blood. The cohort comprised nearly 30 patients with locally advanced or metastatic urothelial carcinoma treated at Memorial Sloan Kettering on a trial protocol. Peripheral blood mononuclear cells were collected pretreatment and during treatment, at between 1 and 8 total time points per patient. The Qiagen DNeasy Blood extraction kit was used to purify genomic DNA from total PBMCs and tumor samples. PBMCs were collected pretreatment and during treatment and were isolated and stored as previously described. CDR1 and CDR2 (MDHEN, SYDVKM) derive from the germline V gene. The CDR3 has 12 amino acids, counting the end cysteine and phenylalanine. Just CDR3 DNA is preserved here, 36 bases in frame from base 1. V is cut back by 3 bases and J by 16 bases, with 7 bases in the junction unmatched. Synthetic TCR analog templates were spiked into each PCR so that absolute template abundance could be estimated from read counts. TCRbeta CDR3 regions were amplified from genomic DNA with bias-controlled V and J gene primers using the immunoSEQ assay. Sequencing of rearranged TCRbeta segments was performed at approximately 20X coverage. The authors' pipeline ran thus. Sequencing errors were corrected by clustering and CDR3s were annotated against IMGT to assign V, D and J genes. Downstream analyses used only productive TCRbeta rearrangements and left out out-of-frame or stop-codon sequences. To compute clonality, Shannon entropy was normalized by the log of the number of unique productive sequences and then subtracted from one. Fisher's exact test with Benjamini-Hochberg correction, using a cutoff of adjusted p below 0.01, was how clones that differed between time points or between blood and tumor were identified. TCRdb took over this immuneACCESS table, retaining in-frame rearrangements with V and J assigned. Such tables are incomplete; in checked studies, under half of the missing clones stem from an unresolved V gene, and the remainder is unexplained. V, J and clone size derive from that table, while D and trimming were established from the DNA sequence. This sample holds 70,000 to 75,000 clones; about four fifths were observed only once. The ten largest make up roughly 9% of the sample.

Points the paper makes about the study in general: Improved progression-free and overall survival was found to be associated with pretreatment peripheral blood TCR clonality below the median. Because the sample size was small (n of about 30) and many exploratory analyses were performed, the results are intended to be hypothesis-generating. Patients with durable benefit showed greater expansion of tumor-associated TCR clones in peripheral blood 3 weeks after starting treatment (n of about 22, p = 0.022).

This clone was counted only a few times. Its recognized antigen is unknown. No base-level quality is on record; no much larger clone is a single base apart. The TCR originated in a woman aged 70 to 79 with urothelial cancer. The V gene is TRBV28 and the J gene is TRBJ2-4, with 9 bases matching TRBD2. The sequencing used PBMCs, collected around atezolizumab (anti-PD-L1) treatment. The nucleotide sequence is TGTGCCAGCAGTTTGACGATAGCGGGAGTCTACTTC. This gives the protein CASSLTIAGVYF.